This TCR beta chain was observed in a study of cytomegalovirus exposure and HLA in healthy donors (TCRdb year 2017). Regarding the research as a whole: According to an earlier analysis of a few hundred of the donors, 150 million to 200 million T cells yielded 117 million unique TCR beta sequences and roughly 280 Gb of sequence data. An early release that covered approximately 600 HLA-typed donors contained approximately 290 gigabases of sequencing data and 75 million to 100 million unique TCR sequences. The genetic ancestry cluster associated with self-reported Caucasian donors included 81% of the 398 genotyped donors. The study was designed to test whether signatures of past pathogen exposure could be identified by cataloging public T cell receptors. The study used immunosequencing to profile the T cell repertoires of around 600 subjects and linked those repertoires to cytomegalovirus serostatus. In addition to the first cohort of hundreds of subjects, a separate validation cohort of approximately 110 different subjects was used. High-throughput TCR immunosequencing, statistical association of individual TCRs with disease status, and machine learning were combined to predict cytomegalovirus infection status. To study patterns of TCR occurrence, a later analysis re-analyzed previously published TCR beta repertoires from 500 to 850 donors and added high-resolution HLA genotyping. Rather than drawing on any new phenotypic data, the later analysis identified candidate immune exposures from TCR beta sequences and the way those sequences occurred across donors. An earlier analysis of around 580 of the donors used high-throughput TCR beta sequencing to judge whether each TCR beta V gene segment behaved as functional or pseudogenic. Donor age, sex, ethnicity and CMV serostatus were compiled alongside the repertoire data. Genome-wide SNP genotypes for about 65% of the 666 donors were used in a later genetic analysis, which treated that subset as a discovery cohort. Every discovery cohort repertoire had been produced on one sequencing platform. Both class I and class II loci were covered by HLA typing, at four-digit resolution. The number of typed donors differed by locus: roughly 629-640 for A, B, C, DRB1 and DQB1; approximately 530 for DQA1; approximately 600 for DPA1; and around 450 for DPB1. A handful of DR-DQ haplotypes were handled as single units for association and clustering because linkage in the cohort was strong. Among under 450 genotyped donors of the cohort, an average of about 240,000 unique TCR beta nucleotide sequences were sequenced per donor, around 20% of them non-productive.

Worth noting for this clone: The antigen this receptor binds is unknown. No per-base quality is available; no much larger clone lies one base away.

Libraries were made using the immunoSEQ multiplex PCR assay. For the multiplex PCR, a mixture combining 60 forward primers for TCR Vbeta segments and 13 reverse primers for TCR Jbeta segments was used. The CDR3 region of rearranged TCR beta genes was amplified from genomic DNA with a multiplex PCR assay. Amplified TCR beta libraries were sequenced as 87-base-pair reads on the Illumina HiSeq System. The authors' analysis ran thus. A later analysis counted about 80 million unique TCR beta chains across the 666 repertoires, and 9.5 million to 11 million of these chains were shared by at least two donors. A nearest-neighbor algorithm error-corrected the raw reads and collapsed the reads into unique sequences, merging closely related sequences to remove PCR and sequencing errors. V, D and J gene segments were assigned by aligning CDR3 sequences to IMGT reference sequences. For a sequence to be retained, at least a six-nucleotide match to both a V gene segment and a J gene segment was required. Rearrangements were classified as productive when the CDR3 lacked stop codons and remained in frame with V and J, and all other rearrangements were classified as non-productive. CDR3 was defined according to IMGT convention as the region running from the second conserved V-encoded cysteine to the conserved J-encoded phenylalanine. The earlier analysis of roughly 590 of the donors excluded sequences that lacked an unambiguous match to a single V gene segment. In an earlier analysis of several hundred of the donors, V segments were called functional above 56.7% productive rearrangements and were called segregating when the between-donor standard deviation exceeded 5%. A statistical classification framework was built to diagnose cytomegalovirus status from the catalog of TCR beta chain sequences. In a later analysis, V and J genes were assigned by comparing TCR nucleotide sequences against IMGT/GENE-DB human TR gene sequences. The TCRdist pipeline was used in a later analysis to assign CDR3 sequences and most-parsimonious VDJ recombination scenarios. A later analysis defined each TCR beta chain by its CDR3 amino acid sequence plus V-gene family, and excluded reads lacking a unique V-gene family. As a way to deal with suspected cross-contamination and a sequencing artifact, a later analysis dropped nearly 600 nucleotide sequences that were highly shared and had low generation probability. In a later analysis, a clonal expansion index was calculated for each public chain from normalized within-repertoire ranks of inferred template counts. In a later analysis, generation probabilities were computed using a VDJ recombination model fitted to out-of-frame rearrangements, and the results were checked against IGoR. A later analysis scored TCR-TCR, TCR-HLA and TCR-CMV co-occurrence with hypergeometric tests, applying a repertoire-size bias correction to TCR pairs. False discovery rates were estimated in a later analysis by permuting HLA or CMV assignments 20 times. In a later analysis, co-occurring TCRs were grouped using DBSCAN, and TCRdist sequence similarity was added for clustering within HLA-allele-positive subsets. Co-occurrence clustering excluded repertoires with fewer than 30,000 or more than 120,000 public chains, plus five with anomalous nucleotide sharing. Held by TCRdb, this immuneACCESS table contains in-frame sequences only and omits some clones. Under half of the omission traces to an unresolved V gene where checked; the cause of the rest is unknown. V and J calls and clone size follow that table, whereas D and trimming were derived from the DNA. The sample data list around 77,000 clones, and approximately 80% of these were observed just once. Of the sample, around 3% is held by the ten largest clones.

The cohort consisted of hundreds of healthy bone marrow donors. At the time of sampling, every cohort member was nominally healthy, though immune exposures that went unrecorded were likely present. The donor tested CMV seronegative and was one of the 352 seronegative cohort members. Every donor gave a peripheral blood sample, and the peripheral blood mononuclear cells from that sample were used for TCR beta sequencing. The Qiagen DNeasy Blood Extraction Kit was used to extract genomic DNA from the blood cell samples. The V end loses 4 bases and the J end loses 0 bases, and a stretch of 11 bases separates them. The CDR3 runs 14 residues from the cysteine to the phenylalanine. The kept DNA is CDR3 alone, 42 bases in frame from the first base. Looking up the germline V gene yields CDR1 SGDLS and CDR2 YYNGEE. What the study reported, not specific to this receptor: Some IMGT-functional V segments, including TRBV6-2 and TRBV6-3, could not be told apart with the 87-base-pair reads, so those segments were excluded. A later genetic analysis associated a missense DCLRE1C variant with V-gene and J-gene trimming of TCR beta chains, and an independent cohort replicated the association. In this cohort, only TCR beta chains were sequenced, and detectable features were limited by the absence of alpha or paired-chain data. The classifier was reported to diagnose cytomegalovirus status with high specificity and sensitivity in both the original and validation cohorts. The study gave a list of under 200 TCR beta chains associated with cytomegalovirus. The only immune exposure information available for the cohort was CMV serostatus. A later analysis found that HLA-associated TCR beta chains were more clonally expanded and had lower generation probabilities than equally common non-associated chains. Broadly in line with IMGT annotations, most TCR beta V segments showed up in productive rearrangements about 90% or about 30% of the time in an earlier analysis of around 600 of the donors. Three of the identified cytomegalovirus-associated TCR beta chains were confirmed in vitro to be specific for cytomegalovirus antigens. When HLA alleles, especially DR and DQ, strongly co-occurred, TCR associations were difficult to assign to individual alleles. Specific HLA alleles were associated with around 18,000 TCR beta sequences at a false discovery rate of 0.05 in a later analysis. According to a later analysis, parvovirus B19, influenza, CMV and Epstein-Barr virus appeared linked to several top co-occurrence clusters. The authors suggested that the approach could potentially be extended to other disease states and immunological phenotypes. Because HLA typing was missing for some donors at each locus, association tests included only the typed subset. According to a later analysis, TCR association rates differed among HLA loci, with DRB1 alleles showing the most associated TCRs and HLA-C alleles showing the fewest. Seventeen rarely observed V segments, including chromosome 9 orphons, were excluded from the earlier analysis of approximately 500 of the donors because counts were too low. A later genetic analysis reported fewer N-insertions in productive TCRs among donors in an Asian-associated ancestry cluster than the roughly 620-donor mean. Most TCR sequences were observed very rarely across donors, whereas some public TCRs were present in many individuals. A later analysis found that most CMV-associated TCR beta chains appeared HLA-restricted, with HLA associations seemingly driven largely by CMV exposure. Presence/absence analyses assumed roughly uniform sequencing depth across donors, an assumption that may not hold. A group of highly shared sequence variants was considered likely to be a technical artifact of the sequencing pipeline. A further reported finding was that TCR beta sequences accurately predicted the HLA-A and HLA-B alleles for most subjects in the first cohort. Linkage disequilibrium might explain the correlated functional status among segregating V segments, but an unknown experimental factor could not be excluded.

The rearrangement joined TRBV9 to TRBJ2-7; possibly the D gene is TRBD2, per 6 matching bases. The TCR comes from a middle-aged man in good health and CMV-seronegative. What was sequenced was PBMCs. The sequenced DNA is TGTGCCAGCAGCCTTGCGGGGAACTCCTACGAGCAGTACTTC. This sequence encodes CASSLAGNSYEQYF.